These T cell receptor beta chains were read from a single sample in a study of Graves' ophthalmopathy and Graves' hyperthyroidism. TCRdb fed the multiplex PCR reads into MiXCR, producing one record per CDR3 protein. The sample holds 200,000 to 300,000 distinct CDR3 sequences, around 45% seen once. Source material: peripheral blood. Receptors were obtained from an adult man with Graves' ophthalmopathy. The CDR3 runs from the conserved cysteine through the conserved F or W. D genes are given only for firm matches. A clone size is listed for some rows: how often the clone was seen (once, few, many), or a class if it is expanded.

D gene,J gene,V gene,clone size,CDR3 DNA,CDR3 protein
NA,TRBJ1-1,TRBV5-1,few,TGCGCCAGCAGCTTGGGGATCCCCGGACTCGAGGCTTTCTTT,CASSLGIPGLEAFF
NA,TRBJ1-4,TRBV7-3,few,TGTGCCAGCAGCTTAGGGGGCGGGGATGAAAAACTGTTTTTT,CASSLGGGDEKLFF
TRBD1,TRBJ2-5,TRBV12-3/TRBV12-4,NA,TGTGCCAGCAGTTCGACAGGGGTTCAGACCCAGTACTTC,CASSSTGVQTQYF
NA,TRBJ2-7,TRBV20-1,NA,TGCAGTGCTAGAGATATCCAGGGCTACGAGCAGTACTTC,CSARDIQGYEQYF
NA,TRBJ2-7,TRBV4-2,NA,TGTGCCAGCAGCCAAGATCTTGCGGGGACGCCATACGAGCAGTACTTC,CASSQDLAGTPYEQYF
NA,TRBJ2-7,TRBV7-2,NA,TGTGCCAGCAGCTTAGCTGGGATCAACGAGCAGTACTTC,CASSLAGINEQYF
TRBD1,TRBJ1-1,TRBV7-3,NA,TGTGCCAGCAGCCCACATGGACAGGGGTTATCTGAAGCTTTCTTT,CASSPHGQGLSEAFF
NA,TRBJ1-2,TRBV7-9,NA,TGTGCCAGCAGCCCCGGCGAGCCTAACTATGGCTACACCTTC,CASSPGEPNYGYTF
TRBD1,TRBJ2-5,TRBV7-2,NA,TGTGCCAGCAGCTTCTACCGGACAGGGGGACGCGAGACCCAGTACTTC,CASSFYRTGGRETQYF
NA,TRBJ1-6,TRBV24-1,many,TGTGCCACCGCGGCGCTCCCCAATTCACCCCTCCACTTT,CATAALPNSPLHF
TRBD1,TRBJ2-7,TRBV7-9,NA,TGTGCCAGCAGCTTAGGACAGGGAATGTACGAGCAGTACTTC,CASSLGQGMYEQYF
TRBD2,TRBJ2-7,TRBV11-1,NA,TGTGCCAGCAGCCCCCCTAGCGGGGGCCTTACCTACGAGCAGTACTTC,CASSPPSGGLTYEQYF
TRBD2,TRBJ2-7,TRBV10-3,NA,TGTGCCAGCAGCCAAGGGCTAGCGGGGTCCTCCTACGAGCAGTACTTC,CASSQGLAGSSYEQYF
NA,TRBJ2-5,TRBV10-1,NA,TGTGCCAGCAGTTACGGGTCCCGCGAGACCCAGTACTTC,CASSYGSRETQYF
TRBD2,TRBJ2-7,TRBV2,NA,TGTGCCAGCAGTGAAGTTGGCGGGAGGGCCCACGAGCAGTACTTC,CASSEVGGRAHEQYF
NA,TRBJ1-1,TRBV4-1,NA,TGCGCCAGCAGCCATCTGGGACACTCGGACACTGAAGCTTTCTTT,CASSHLGHSDTEAFF
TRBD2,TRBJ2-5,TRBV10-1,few,TGCGCCAGCAGTGAGTGGAGCGGGGGGGCCCAAGAGACCCAGTACTTC,CASSEWSGGAQETQYF
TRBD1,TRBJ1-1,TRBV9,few,TGTGCCAGCAGCGTTAGGTCGGGACAGGAGAACACTGAAGCTTTCTTT,CASSVRSGQENTEAFF
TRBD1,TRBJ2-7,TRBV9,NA,TGTGCCAGCAGTTCCGGGACAGCGATCTACGAGCAGTACTTC,CASSSGTAIYEQYF
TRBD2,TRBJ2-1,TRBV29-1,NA,TGCAGCGTACGACTAGCGGGGGGGCAATTTGGTGAGCAGTTCTTC,CSVRLAGGQFGEQFF
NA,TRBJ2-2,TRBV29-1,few,TGCAGCGTGCGCCCAGGGACGAACACCGGGGAGCTGTTTTTT,CSVRPGTNTGELFF
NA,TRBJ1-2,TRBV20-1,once,TGCAGTGCTTGGGCCTTCAAGGGCTACAGCTTC,CSAWAFKGYSF
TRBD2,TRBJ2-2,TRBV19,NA,TGTGCCAGTAGTACCCTGGGACTAGCGTCGGCCGGGGAGCTGTTTTTT,CASSTLGLASAGELFF
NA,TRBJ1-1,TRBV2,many,TGTGCCAGCATGGCAGTCACGACCACTGAAGCTTTCTTT,CASMAVTTTEAFF
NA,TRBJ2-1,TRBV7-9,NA,TGTGCCAGCAGCCCCTACTACAATGAGCAGTTCTTC,CASSPYYNEQFF
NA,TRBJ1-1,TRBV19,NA,TGTGCCAGTAGTGGGATCGGCAGCCGGGTCACTGAAGCTTTCTTT,CASSGIGSRVTEAFF
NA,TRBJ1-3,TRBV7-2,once,TGTGCCAGCAGCTTAGTAGGGGGTTCTGGAAACACCATATATTTT,CASSLVGGSGNTIYF
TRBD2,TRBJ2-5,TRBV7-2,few,TGTGCCAGCAGCGGACTAGCGGGGGGGGTGACCCAGTACTTC,CASSGLAGGVTQYF
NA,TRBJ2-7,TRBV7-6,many,TGTGCCAGCAGCTTAGGGGCAGGGGACCACGAGCAGTACTTC,CASSLGAGDHEQYF
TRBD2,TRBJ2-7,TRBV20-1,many,TGCAGTGCCATTACTAGCGGGGGGGCCCACGAGCAGTACTTC,CSAITSGGAHEQYF
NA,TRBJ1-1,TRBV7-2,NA,TGTGCCAGCAGCTTTTGGGGGGATGGGAGCACTGAAGCTTTCTTT,CASSFWGDGSTEAFF
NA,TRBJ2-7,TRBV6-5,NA,TGTGCCAGCAGTTACTCTGGGGTGTACGAGCAGTACTTC,CASSYSGVYEQYF